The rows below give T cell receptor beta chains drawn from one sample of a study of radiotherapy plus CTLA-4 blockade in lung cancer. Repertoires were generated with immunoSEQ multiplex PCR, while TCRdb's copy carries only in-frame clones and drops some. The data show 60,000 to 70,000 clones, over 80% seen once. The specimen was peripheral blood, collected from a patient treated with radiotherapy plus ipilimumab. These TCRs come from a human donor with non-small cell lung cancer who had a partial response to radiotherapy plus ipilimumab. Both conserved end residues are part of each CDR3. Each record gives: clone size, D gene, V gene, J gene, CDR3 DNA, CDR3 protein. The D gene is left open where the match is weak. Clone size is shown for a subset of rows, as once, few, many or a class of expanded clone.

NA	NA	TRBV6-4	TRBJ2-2	TGTGCCAGCAGTGATCAGGGGTCCGGGGAGCTGTTTTTT	CASSDQGSGELFF
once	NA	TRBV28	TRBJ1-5	TGTGCCAGCAGTTTAATCGGTAGTGGCAATCAGCCCCAGCATTTT	CASSLIGSGNQPQHF
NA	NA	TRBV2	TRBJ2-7	TGTGCCAGCAGTGTCAGTTCCTACGAGCAGTACTTC	CASSVSSYEQYF
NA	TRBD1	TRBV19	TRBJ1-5	TGTGCCAGTAGTACAGACAGGGATCAGCCCCAGCATTTT	CASSTDRDQPQHF
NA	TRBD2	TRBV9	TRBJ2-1	TGTGCCAGCAGCGTAGGGGGGACTAGCGGATACAATGAGCAGTTCTTC	CASSVGGTSGYNEQFF
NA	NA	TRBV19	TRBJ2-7	TGTGCCAGTAGTATAGATGACAACTACGAGCAGTACTTC	CASSIDDNYEQYF
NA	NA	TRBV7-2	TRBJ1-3	TGTGCCAGCAGCCCTCGAAACACCATATATTTT	CASSPRNTIYF
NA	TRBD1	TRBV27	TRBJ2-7	TGTGCCAGCAGTCTTAAGGGCGGGACAGGCTACGAGCAGTACTTC	CASSLKGGTGYEQYF
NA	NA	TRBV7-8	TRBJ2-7	TGTGCCAGCAGCTTAGGGGGCACCCCCTACGAGCAGTACTTC	CASSLGGTPYEQYF
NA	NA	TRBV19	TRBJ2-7	TGTGCCATTGGCCCGGCCGGGTCTTCCACCGAGCAGTACTTC	CAIGPAGSSTEQYF
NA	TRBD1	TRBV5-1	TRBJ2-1	TGCGCCAGCAGCTTGGGACAGGGGGATCTAAATGAGCAGTTCTTC	CASSLGQGDLNEQFF
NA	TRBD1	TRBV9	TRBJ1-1	TGTGCCAGCAGCCCGGGACAGGCCATGAACACTGAAGCTTTCTTT	CASSPGQAMNTEAFF
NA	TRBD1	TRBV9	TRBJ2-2	TGTGCCAGCAGCGTACAGGGGGCGGTCGGGGAGCTGTTTTTT	CASSVQGAVGELFF
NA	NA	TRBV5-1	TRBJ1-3	TGCGCCAGCACCTTTGGGAGCAGGGGCCCTGGAAACACCATATATTTT	CASTFGSRGPGNTIYF
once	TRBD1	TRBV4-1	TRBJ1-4	TGCGCCAGCAGCCTCTCCGGGACAGGGTACGAAAAACTGTTTTTT	CASSLSGTGYEKLFF
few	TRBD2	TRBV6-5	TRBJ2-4	TGTGCCAGCAGACGGACTAGCACCAGTGACATTCAGTACTTC	CASRRTSTSDIQYF
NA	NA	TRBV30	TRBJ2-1	TGTGCCTGGAAACCTCTAGCCTTCTCCTACAATGAGCAGTTCTTC	CAWKPLAFSYNEQFF
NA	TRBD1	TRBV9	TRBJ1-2	TGTGCCAGCAGTCAATTTGGACAGGGTGATTATGGCTACACCTTC	CASSQFGQGDYGYTF
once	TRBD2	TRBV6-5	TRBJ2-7	TGTGCCAGCAGTTGGACTAGCGGAGGGGGGTACTACGAGCAGTACTTC	CASSWTSGGGYYEQYF
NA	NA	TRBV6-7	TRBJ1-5	TGTGCCAGCAGGCCAAGGGGGACTAGCAATCAGCCCCAGCATTTT	CASRPRGTSNQPQHF
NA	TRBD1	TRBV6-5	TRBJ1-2	TGTGCCAGCACCGGGACAGGGGTCTATGGCTACACCTTC	CASTGTGVYGYTF
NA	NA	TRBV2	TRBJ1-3	TGTGCCAGCAGTGATTATAGTATAGGAAACACCATATATTTT	CASSDYSIGNTIYF
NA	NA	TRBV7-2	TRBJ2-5	TGTGCCAGCAGCTTAGCCCGTGAGACCCAGTACTTC	CASSLARETQYF
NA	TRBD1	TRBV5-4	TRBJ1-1	TGTGCCAGCAGTCACCGGGACAGGAACACTGAAGCTTTCTTT	CASSHRDRNTEAFF
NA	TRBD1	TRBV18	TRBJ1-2	TGTGCCAGCTCACCAGGGACAGGGGAATATGGCTACACCTTC	CASSPGTGEYGYTF
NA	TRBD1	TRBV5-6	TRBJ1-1	TGTGCCAGCATCCTGACAGGGATGAACACTGAAGCTTTCTTT	CASILTGMNTEAFF
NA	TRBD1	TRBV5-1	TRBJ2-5	TGCGCCAGCAGCTTATCGGGACAGGTGGTTAGGGAGACCCAGTACTTC	CASSLSGQVVRETQYF
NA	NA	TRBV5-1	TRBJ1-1	TGCGCCAGCAGCTTGTTGGGCCCGAACACTGAAGCTTTCTTT	CASSLLGPNTEAFF
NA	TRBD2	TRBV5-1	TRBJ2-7	TGCGCCAGCAGCCCCCGTGGCGGGAGCTCCTACGAGCAGTACTTC	CASSPRGGSSYEQYF
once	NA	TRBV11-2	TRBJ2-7	TGTGCCAGCACCCCCGGACCTTCGGGAGAGCAGTACTTC	CASTPGPSGEQYF
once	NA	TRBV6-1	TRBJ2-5	TGTGCCAGCAGTGGGGGACTCCGAGAGACCCAGTACTTC	CASSGGLRETQYF
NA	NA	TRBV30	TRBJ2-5	TGTGCCTGGGGAAGGGGAGAGACCCAGTACTTC	CAWGRGETQYF
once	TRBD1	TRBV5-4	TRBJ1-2	TGTGCCAGCAGCTTCGGACAGGGAGATAACTATGGCTACACCTTC	CASSFGQGDNYGYTF
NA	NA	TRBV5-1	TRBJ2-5	TGCGCCAGCAGCTCACCAGGGGAAGAGACCCAGTACTTC	CASSSPGEETQYF
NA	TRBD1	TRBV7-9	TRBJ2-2	TGTGCCAGCAGCAGGGGAACGACAGGGCTTACCGGGGAGCTGTTTTTT	CASSRGTTGLTGELFF
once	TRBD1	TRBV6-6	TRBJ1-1	TGTGCCAGCACCCCGGGGACAGCGAACACTGAAGCTTTCTTT	CASTPGTANTEAFF
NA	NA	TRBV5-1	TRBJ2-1	TGCGCCAGCAGCAATGGTGGGACACTGACCTACAATGAGCAGTTCTTC	CASSNGGTLTYNEQFF
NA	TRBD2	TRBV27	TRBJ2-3	TGTGCCAGCAGTTTCCAATTACGGCTAGCGGGAGGCACAGATACGCAGTATTTT	CASSFQLRLAGGTDTQYF
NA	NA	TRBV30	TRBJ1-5	TGTGCCTGGAGTGTCTTAGGCAATCAGCCCCAGCATTTT	CAWSVLGNQPQHF
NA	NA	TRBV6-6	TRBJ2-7	TGTGCCAGCAGCTCAGTATTTGAGCAGTACTTC	CASSSVFEQYF
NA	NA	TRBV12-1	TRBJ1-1	TGTGCCAGCAGCTTTAAGGGTTCGGACAGGGGAAATACTGAAGCTTTCTTT	CASSFKGSDRGNTEAFF
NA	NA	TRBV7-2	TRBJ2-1	TGTGCCAGCAGTGGACTCGGAACGTCAAAGTCCTACAATGAGCAGTTCTTC	CASSGLGTSKSYNEQFF
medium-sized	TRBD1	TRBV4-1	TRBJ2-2	TGCGCCAGCAGCCAAGTCCAGGGGGCGATCGGGGAGCTGTTTTTT	CASSQVQGAIGELFF
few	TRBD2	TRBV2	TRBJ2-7	TGTGCCAGCAGTGTAGAACTAGCGAACTCCTACGAGCAGTACTTC	CASSVELANSYEQYF
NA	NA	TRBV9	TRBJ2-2	TGTGCCAGCAGCGTGAGGACATTCACCGGGGAGCTGTTTTTT	CASSVRTFTGELFF
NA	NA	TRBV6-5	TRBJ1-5	TGTGCCAGCAGTTACGGGCCGAGCCAGCCCCAGCATTTT	CASSYGPSQPQHF
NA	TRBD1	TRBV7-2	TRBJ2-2	TGTGCCAGCAGCCCACAGGGGTTTAGGCGCACCGGGGAGCTGTTTTTT	CASSPQGFRRTGELFF
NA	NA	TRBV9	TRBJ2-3	TGTGCCAGCAGCGTTACGGGTGGAGGGAGTGCCACAGATACGCAGTATTTT	CASSVTGGGSATDTQYF
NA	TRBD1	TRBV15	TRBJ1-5	TGTGCCACCAGCAGAGAACAGGGGGATCAGCCCCAGCATTTT	CATSREQGDQPQHF
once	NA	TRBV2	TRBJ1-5	TGTGCCAGCACGGGAGGTCTCACCAATCAGCCCCAGCATTTT	CASTGGLTNQPQHF
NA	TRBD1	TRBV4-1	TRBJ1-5	TGCGCCAGCAGCCCGGGGGACAGGGGGAACAATCAGCCCCAGCATTTT	CASSPGDRGNNQPQHF
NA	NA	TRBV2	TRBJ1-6	TGTGCCAGCAAGGGGACTGTGAGCTCCTATAATTCACCCCTCCACTTT	CASKGTVSSYNSPLHF
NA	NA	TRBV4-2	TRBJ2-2	TGTGCCAGCAGAGACAGGGGGGAGCTGTTTTTT	CASRDRGELFF
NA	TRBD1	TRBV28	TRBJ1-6	TGTGCCAGCAGTTTTCATGGACAGGGGAATTCACCCCTCCACTTT	CASSFHGQGNSPLHF
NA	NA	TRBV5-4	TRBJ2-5	TGTGCCAGCAGCCAAAATAGCGTGGGCGTCAGAGAGACCCAGTACTTC	CASSQNSVGVRETQYF
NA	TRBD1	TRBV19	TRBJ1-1	TGTGCCAGTAACCGACGACAGGGTGGTGAAGCTTTCTTT	CASNRRQGGEAFF
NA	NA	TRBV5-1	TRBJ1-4	TGCGCCAGCAGCTTGGAGCCGAGGGGGTTTGCAACTAATGAAAAACTGTTTTTT	CASSLEPRGFATNEKLFF